This T cell receptor beta chain was identified during a study of cytomegalovirus exposure and HLA in healthy donors. In the PCR, 60 Vbeta and 13 Jbeta primers were used. Method: immunoSEQ multiplex PCR; TCRdb's copy keeps in-frame clones and lacks some. Here the sample spans approximately 170,000 clones, roughly four fifths being singletons. Germline V gives CDR1 SGHDT, CDR2 YYEEEE. The CDR3 extends over 15 amino acids. The specimen was PBMCs. This chain uses TRBV5-6 with TRBJ2-5; 8 bases fit TRBD2. The end of the DNA aligns better with TRBJ2-7, so the J call may be wrong. The receptor's source is a female donor in good health and CMV-seronegative. CDR3 region: CASSRRGGSSYEQYF. In DNA, the CDR3 is TGTGCCAGCAGCCGACGCGGGGGGAGCTCCTACGAGCAGTACTTC.